This T cell receptor beta chain was observed in a study of breast tumors, draining lymph nodes, adjacent tissues. Notes on the study in general: Data fit most tumor T cells coming from lymph node, expanding in tumor. Luminal-like breast cancer showed significantly higher tumor–nontumor repertoire similarity than basal-like. The lymph node origin of tumor T cells was framed as consistent with a hypothesis, not demonstrated.

TCRdb processed the multiplex PCR reads anew with MiXCR; each CDR3 protein has one entry. This table has 150,000 to 200,000 distinct CDR3 sequences, roughly 31% appearing once. This clonotype has at least ten counts. Its antigen is as yet unknown. A read error may be the cause here, since a much bigger clone is one base away. The lymph nodes were axillary draining lymph nodes from breast cancer patients. Trimming cost V 4 bases and J 0 bases; bases outside gene matches: 12. From germline, CDR1 is DFQATT and CDR2 SNEGSKA (reference sequence). The CDR3 is 18 amino acids. This rearrangement joins TRBV20-1 to TRBJ1-6; 7 bases line up with TRBD1. Sequencing input: axillary lymph node tissue. The sequence was obtained from a female donor with breast cancer. Some clones in this sample may be carry-over from other donors' samples. CDR3 DNA: TGCAGTGCTACAAGACAGGGATTCTCAGCCTCCTATAATTCACCCCTCCACTTT. This translates into CSATRQGFSASYNSPLHF.